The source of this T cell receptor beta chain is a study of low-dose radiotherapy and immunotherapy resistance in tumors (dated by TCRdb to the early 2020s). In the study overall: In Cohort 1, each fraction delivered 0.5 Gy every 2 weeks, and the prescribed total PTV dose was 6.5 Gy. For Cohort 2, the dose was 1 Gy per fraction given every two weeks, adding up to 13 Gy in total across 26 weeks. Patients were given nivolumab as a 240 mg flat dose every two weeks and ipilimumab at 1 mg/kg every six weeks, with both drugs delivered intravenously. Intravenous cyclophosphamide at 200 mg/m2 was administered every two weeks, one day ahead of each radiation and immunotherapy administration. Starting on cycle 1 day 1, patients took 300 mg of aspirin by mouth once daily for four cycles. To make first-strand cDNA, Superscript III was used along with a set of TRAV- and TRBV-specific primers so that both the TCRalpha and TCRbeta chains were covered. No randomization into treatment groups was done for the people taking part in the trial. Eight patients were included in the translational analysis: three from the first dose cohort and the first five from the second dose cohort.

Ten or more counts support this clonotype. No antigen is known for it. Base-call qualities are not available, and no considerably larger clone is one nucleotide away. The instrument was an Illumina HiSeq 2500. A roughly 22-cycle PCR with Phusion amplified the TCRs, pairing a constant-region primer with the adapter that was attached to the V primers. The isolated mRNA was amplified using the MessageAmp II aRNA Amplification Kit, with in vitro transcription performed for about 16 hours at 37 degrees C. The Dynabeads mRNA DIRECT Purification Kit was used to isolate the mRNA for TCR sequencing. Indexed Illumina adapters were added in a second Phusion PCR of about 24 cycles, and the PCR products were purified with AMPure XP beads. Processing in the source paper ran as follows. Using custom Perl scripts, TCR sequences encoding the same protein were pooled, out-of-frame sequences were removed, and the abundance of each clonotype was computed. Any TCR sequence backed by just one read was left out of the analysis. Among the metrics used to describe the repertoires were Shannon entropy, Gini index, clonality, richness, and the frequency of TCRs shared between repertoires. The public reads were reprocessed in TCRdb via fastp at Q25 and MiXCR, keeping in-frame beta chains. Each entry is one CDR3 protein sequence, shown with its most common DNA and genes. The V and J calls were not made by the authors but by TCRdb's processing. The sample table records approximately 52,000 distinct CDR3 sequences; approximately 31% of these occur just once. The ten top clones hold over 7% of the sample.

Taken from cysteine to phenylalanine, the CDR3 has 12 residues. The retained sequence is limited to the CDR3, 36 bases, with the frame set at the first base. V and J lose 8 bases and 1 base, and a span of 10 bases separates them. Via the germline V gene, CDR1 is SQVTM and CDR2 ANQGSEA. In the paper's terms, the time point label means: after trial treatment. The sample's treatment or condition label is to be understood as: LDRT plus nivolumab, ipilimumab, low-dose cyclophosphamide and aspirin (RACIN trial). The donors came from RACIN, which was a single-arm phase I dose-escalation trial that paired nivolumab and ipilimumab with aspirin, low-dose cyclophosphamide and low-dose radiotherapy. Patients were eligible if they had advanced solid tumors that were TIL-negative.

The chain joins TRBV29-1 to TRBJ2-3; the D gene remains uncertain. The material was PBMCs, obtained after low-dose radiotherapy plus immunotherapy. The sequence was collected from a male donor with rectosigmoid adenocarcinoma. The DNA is TGCAGCTCCCTCCAGGGCACAGATACGCAGTATTTT. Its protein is CSSLQGTDTQYF.